In this sample, the clone carrying this TCR beta chain turned up once. What it recognizes is unknown. The germline V gene encodes CDR1 LNHDA and CDR2 SQIVND (reference sequence). The CDR3 length is 16 residues. The trim removed 4 bases at V and 1 base at J, leaving 6 bases unmatched. This sample was included in a study of OX40 agonist ivuxolimab in advanced cancers. Looking at the study overall: Hepatocellular carcinoma, melanoma, renal cell or head and neck cancer occurred in dose-escalation patients. Whole-study findings and limits: Clonal expansion was among the lowest in partial responders at 0.1-3.0 mg/kg, especially CD8+.

TCRdb keeps only in-frame clones here, not all; method: immunoSEQ multiplex PCR. The data hold 60,000 or so clones, with around 80% observed a single time. Autoimmune disease history or systemic immunosuppression led to patients being barred. The chain is built from TRBV19 and TRBJ2-1; TRBD1 matches at 8 bases. This TCR derives from an adult with an advanced solid tumor such as melanoma, head and neck, liver or kidney cancer. Sample: CD4+ or CD8+ T cells sorted from blood, taken in a trial of the OX40 agonist ivuxolimab. The CDR3 DNA is TGTGCCAGTAGTACCCAACAGGGGGTGTCCTACAATGAGCAGTTCTTC. Amino acid sequence: CASSTQQGVSYNEQFF.